Shown below are 24 T cell receptor beta chains from a single sample sequenced in a study of early T cells in non-severe SARS-CoV-2 infection. In TCRdb, the 5' RACE reads were re-called with MiXCR into one record per CDR3 protein. The sample shows tens of thousands of distinct CDR3 sequences, more than 4% of them seen only once. Sequenced here: whole blood, sampled at baseline. Receptors originate from an adult who was a healthcare worker with PCR-confirmed SARS-CoV-2 infection or an uninfected control (not recorded which).

Ten or more counts support this clonotype. This rearrangement joins TRBV12-3 or TRBV12-4 to TRBJ2-3; possible D gene TRBD2, 5 bases. CDR3 length equals 14 residues. With 5 bases removed from V and 1 base from J, the gap between germline ends came to 10 bases. The CDR3 protein is CASSPSHGTDTQYF. The CDR3 coding sequence is TGTGCCAGCAGTCCTAGCCACGGCACAGATACGCAGTATTTT.

The V and J genes are TRBV19 and TRBJ2-5; TRBD2 might be the D (5 bases). Germline-derived CDR1 and CDR2 are LNHDA and SQIVND (reference sequence). This CDR3 region has 13 residues. V lost 3 bases and J 4 bases, leaving 9 bases between the germline ends. The CDR3 sequence is CASSIFAGETQYF. The CDR3 region has the DNA TGTGCCAGTAGTATCTTTGCGGGAGAGACCCAGTACTTC.

This clonotype was picked up many times. The J gene is TRBJ1-2, the V gene TRBV20-1, with D possibly TRBD1 on 6 matching bases. The CDR3 loop spans 12 amino acids. The germline CDR1 and CDR2 sequences are DFQATT and SNEGSKA (reference sequence). V was shortened by 6 bases and J by 4 bases, with 12 bases between the two germline ends. CDR3: CSADTGSYGYTF. The CDR3, as DNA: TGCAGTGCCGACACAGGGAGCTATGGCTACACCTTC.

This clonotype was detected a few times. The genes are TRBV5-1 and TRBJ1-2, with 7 bases identical to TRBD1. V dropped 4 bases and J dropped 3; count of bases not matched to a gene: 3. The germline gives CDR1 SGHRS, CDR2 YFSETQ. The CDR3 is 13 amino acids. This CDR3 reads CASSAGTDYGYTF. CDR3 nucleotides: TGCGCCAGCAGCGCCGGGACAGACTATGGCTACACCTTC.

Relative to its sample, this clonotype is medium-sized. V is TRBV27 and J is TRBJ2-1, with D uncertain. This CDR3 is 14 amino acids long. Germline assignment: CDR1 MNHEY and CDR2 SMNVEV (reference sequence). Trimming took 3 bases from V and 9 from J, leaving 15 bases between them. CDR3 DNA sequence: TGTGCCAGCAGTTTGGGTTCAGCTGCCCGTGAGCAGTTCTTC. Residues: CASSLGSAAREQFF.

The table lists this clonotype with many counts. The V call is TRBV12-3 or TRBV12-4, the J call TRBJ2-5, with D possibly TRBD2 on 6 matching bases. Trimming cost V 6 bases and J 1 base, with 12 bases left between them. The CDR3 contains 14 residues. For the CDR3, the DNA is TGTGCCAGCAGACGGCGGGACCCCCAAGAGACCCAGTACTTC. This translates into CASRRRDPQETQYF.

This clonotype was picked up many times. V gene TRBV20-1 combines with J gene TRBJ1-2, with a weak D call TRBD1 (5 bases). CDR3 length: 12 residues. From germline, CDR1 is DFQATT and CDR2 SNEGSKA (reference sequence). Trimming pared 5 bases from V and 8 bases from J, leaving 15 bases between. The CDR3 is CSAVIQVAGYTF. The CDR3 DNA sequence: TGCAGTGCTGTAATACAGGTGGCAGGCTACACCTTC.

The CDR3 DNA follows: TGCAGCGTTGGCGCAGGGTCCCCCACTGAAGCTTTCTTT. It encodes CSVGAGSPTEAFF. The chain recombines TRBV29-1 with TRBJ1-1, with D possibly TRBD1 on 5 matching bases. V was clipped by 4 bases and J by 4 bases, with 13 bases between them. The CDR3 sequence is 13 residues long. Germline V CDR1 and CDR2: SQVTM, ANQGSEA.

This clonotype was counted ten times or more. The chain uses TRBV29-1 and TRBJ1-4, with D perhaps matching TRBD1 (6 bases). Germline V CDR1 and CDR2: SQVTM, ANQGSEA. The CDR3 length is 14 residues. Trimming stripped 4 bases from V and 4 bases from J, with 13 bases between. CDR3 in amino acids: CSVVEDSFNEKLFF. In DNA form, the CDR3 reads TGCAGCGTTGTGGAGGACAGCTTTAATGAAAAACTGTTTTTT.

Many counts were recorded for this clonotype. This chain uses TRBV27 with TRBJ2-3; TRBD1 might be the D (7 bases). The germline gives CDR1 MNHEY, CDR2 SMNVEV (reference sequence). CDR3 length equals 17 residues. The V gene lost 3 bases and the J gene lost 2 bases, with 18 bases spanning the gap. The CDR3 DNA is TGTGCCAGCAGTTTTGAGGGGGGAGGACAGGACACAGATACGCAGTATTTT. It yields the protein CASSFEGGGQDTDTQYF.

The rearrangement joins TRBV10-2 to TRBJ2-7; D may be TRBD1 (6 bases). The CDR3 runs to 13 residues. V was pared by 4 bases and J by 4 bases, with 11 bases between. Germline lookup yields CDR1 WSHSY and CDR2 SAAADI. The CDR3 region is CASSGGTQYEQYF. CDR3 coding DNA: TGCGCCAGCAGTGGAGGGACACAATACGAGCAGTACTTC.

This clonotype has just a few counts. V and J are TRBV5-1 and TRBJ2-1; D unresolved. V was pared by 4 bases and J by 0 bases, with 2 bases between. Germline V lookup: CDR1 SGHRS, CDR2 YFSETQ. This CDR3 spans 12 amino acids. CDR3 region: CASSHSYNEQFF. The CDR3 DNA follows: TGCGCCAGCAGCCACTCCTACAATGAGCAGTTCTTC.

The genes are TRBV29-1 and TRBJ2-3, with D hard to call. The CDR3 consists of 14 residues. The V end lost 0 bases, the J end lost 4 bases, and 11 bases lay between the germline ends. The germline V gene has CDR1 SQVTM and CDR2 ANQGSEA. CDR3 in amino acids: CSVEDPKWADTQYF. As DNA, the CDR3 is TGCAGCGTTGAAGATCCGAAATGGGCAGATACGCAGTATTTT.

This clonotype was detected many times. This chain uses TRBV20-1 with TRBJ2-5; a weak D match, TRBD2 (5 bases). The V and J ends lost 5 bases and 1 base respectively, with 8 bases between them. CDR3 length: 12 amino acids. Looked up from germline, CDR1 is DFQATT and CDR2 is SNEGSKA (reference sequence). This CDR3 reads CSAEGSQETQYF. In DNA form, the CDR3 reads TGCAGTGCTGAGGGAAGCCAAGAGACCCAGTACTTC.

This clonotype occurred many times. This chain uses TRBV3-1 with TRBJ2-2; D could derive from TRBD1 or TRBD2 (5 bases each). Germline CDR1 is LGHDT and CDR2 is YNNKEL (reference sequence). This CDR3 spans 14 amino acids. V dropped 2 bases and J dropped 7 bases, with 11 bases sitting between them. For the CDR3, the DNA is TGTGCCAGCAGCCAACTGACAGACTACGGGGAGCTGTTTTTT. This encodes CASSQLTDYGELFF.

There are many counts of this clonotype. The rearrangement joins TRBV7-9 to TRBJ2-7, with 9 bases identical to TRBD1. The J segment lost 2 bases and the V segment lost 3 bases, leaving 5 bases of the junction unmatched. Germline CDR1 is SEHNR and CDR2 is FQNEAQ (reference sequence). The CDR3 totals 15 residues. This chain's CDR3 is CASSLRGQGPYEQYF. The CDR3 DNA sequence: TGTGCCAGCAGCTTGCGGGGACAGGGCCCCTACGAGCAGTACTTC.

This clonotype was seen more than once but under ten times. The gene calls are TRBV3-1 and TRBJ1-1, with a weak D call TRBD1 (5 bases). V was cut by 1 base and J by 1 base, with 7 bases left in between. The CDR3 extends over 14 amino acids. Germline-derived CDR1 and CDR2 are LGHDT and YNNKEL (reference sequence). The CDR3 region has the DNA TGTGCCAGCAGCCAAGTCCAGGGGAACACTGAAGCTTTCTTT. Residues: CASSQVQGNTEAFF.

In this sample, this clonotype turned up a few times. The chain recombines TRBV13 with TRBJ2-2; the D call may be TRBD1 or TRBD2 (5 bases each). This CDR3 region has 14 residues. Trimming left V 3 bases short and J 6 bases short, with 11 bases between. The germline V gene encodes CDR1 PRHDT and CDR2 FYEKMQ (reference sequence). Here the CDR3 reads CASSFGRDAGELFF. Here the CDR3 DNA reads TGTGCCAGCAGCTTCGGCAGGGACGCCGGGGAGCTGTTTTTT.

The sample holds many counts of this clonotype. The chain recombines TRBV13 with TRBJ2-1; the match to TRBD1 covers 8 bases. V shed 4 bases and J 3 bases; nucleotides not matched to a gene: 8. CDR3 length: 16 amino acids. CDR1 is PRHDT and CDR2 is FYEKMQ in the germline V gene (reference sequence). Here the CDR3 DNA reads TGTGCCAGCAGCTCTCTCCAGGGGGCGAGCTACAATGAGCAGTTCTTC. Residues: CASSSLQGASYNEQFF. Together with reference TRBV13 and TRBJ2-1, the CDR3 gives the full variable domain: AAGVIQSPRHLIKEKRETATLKCYPIPRHDTVYWYQQGPGQDPQFLISFYEKMQSDKGSIPDRFSAQQFSDYHSELNMSSLELGDSALYFCASSSLQGASYNEQFFGPGTRLTVL.

This clonotype was found many times. V is TRBV3-1 and J is TRBJ2-2; D is tentatively TRBD1 or TRBD2 (5 bases each). The CDR3 consists of 11 residues. The germline CDR1 and CDR2 sequences are LGHDT and YNNKEL (reference sequence). Trimming stripped 11 bases from V and 5 bases from J, with 9 bases between. As DNA, the CDR3 is TGTGCCTGTGGGGGAACCGGGGAGCTGTTTTTT. Protein product: CACGGTGELFF. The entire variable domain, with the rest obtained from reference TRBV3-1 and TRBJ2-2, is as follows: DTAVSQTPKYLVTQMGNDKSIKCEQNLGHDTMYWYKQDSKKFLKIMFSYNNKELIINETVPNRFSPKSPDKAHLNLHINSLELGDSAVYFCACGGTGELFFGEGSRLTVL.

This clonotype was recorded at least ten times. The chain has TRBV19 and TRBJ1-5; 12 nucleotides match TRBD1. V shed 7 bases and J 7 bases; nucleotides not matched to a gene: 8. CDR3 length: 15 amino acids. In germline, CDR1 is LNHDA, CDR2 SQIVND (reference sequence). CDR3 sequence: CASIPGQGAWQPQHF. CDR3 in DNA: TGTGCCAGTATCCCGGGACAGGGGGCATGGCAGCCCCAGCATTTT.

The chain employs TRBV5-4 and TRBJ1-1; a weak D match, TRBD1 (6 bases). This CDR3 has 18 amino acids. Germline-derived CDR1 and CDR2 are SGHNT and YYREEE (reference sequence). The ends were cut back, 5 bases at V and 1 base at J, with 24 bases in the middle. Here the CDR3 DNA reads TGTGCCAGCAGAGCTTTGGCACACTCAGGGGTGGGGAACACTGAAGCTTTCTTT. This gives the protein CASRALAHSGVGNTEAFF.

This sequence joins TRBV6-5 and TRBJ2-7; D is perhaps TRBD2 (7 bases). Trimming shortened V by 5 bases and J by 2 bases, and 16 bases separated the two germline ends. The CDR3 is 15 residues long. Germline V gene data show CDR1 as MNHEY and CDR2 as SVGAGI. CDR3 sequence reads: CASSHTRGGAYEQYF. As DNA, the CDR3 is TGTGCCAGCAGTCATACAAGGGGGGGAGCCTACGAGCAGTACTTC.

Here the CDR3 DNA reads TGTGCCAGCAGTGAAACTGGTAGGAGGGGTTACACAGATACGCAGTATTTT. This sequence encodes CASSETGRRGYTDTQYF. This chain links TRBV2 with TRBJ2-3; D is perhaps TRBD2 (6 bases). With 2 bases removed from V and 2 bases from J, the gap between germline ends came to 17 bases. The germline V gene has CDR1 SNHLY and CDR2 FYNNEI. The CDR3 contains 17 residues.